A single sample is the source of the 16 T cell receptor beta chains below, sequenced in a study of cytotoxic CD8 clonotypes in ibrutinib-treated CLL. Here immunoSEQ multiplex PCR was the method, and the copy in TCRdb shows in-frame clones only, minus some. The table has more than 200,000 clones, roughly 79% seen once. The sequencing here drew on PBMCs, taken after 12 months of ibrutinib treatment. Source of these receptors: a human donor with chronic lymphocytic leukemia.

This chain joins TRBV6-5 and TRBJ2-7; 8 bases agree with TRBD1. Germline assignment: CDR1 MNHEY and CDR2 SVGAGI. The CDR3 has 13 residues. Trimming at V came to 4 bases and at J to 6 bases, leaving 5 bases not matched to a gene. The CDR3 spells CASSSIDRGEQYF. The CDR3 nucleotides are TGTGCCAGCAGTTCGATCGACAGGGGCGAGCAGTACTTC.

The chain couples TRBV29-1 to TRBJ1-5, with D perhaps matching TRBD1 (5 bases). This CDR3 has 12 residues. The germline V gene encodes CDR1 SQVTM and CDR2 ANQGSEA. Trimming pared 5 bases from V and 4 bases from J, leaving 9 bases between. CDR3 sequence reads: CSVRDLNQPQHF. CDR3 bases: TGCAGCGTTCGGGACCTAAATCAGCCCCAGCATTTT. The full variable domain, with the rest looked up from reference TRBV29-1 and TRBJ1-5, is SAVISQKPSRDICQRGTSLTIQCQVDSQVTMMFWYRQQPGQSLTLIATANQGSEATYESGFVIDKFPISRPNLTFSTLTVSNMSPEDSSIYLCSVRDLNQPQHFGDGTRLSIL.

The V gene is TRBV5-1, the J gene TRBJ2-7; D may be TRBD1 (5 bases). The CDR3 has 13 amino acids. Germline CDR1 and CDR2: SGHRS and YFSETQ. The V end lost 4 bases, the J end lost 3 bases, and 11 bases lay between the germline ends. The DNA of the CDR3 is TGCGCCAGCAGCCCCGGACAACTCTACGAGCAGTACTTC. This codes for CASSPGQLYEQYF.

This clone occurred once. This chain links TRBV10-2 with TRBJ1-3; 9 bases align to TRBD1. This CDR3 has 15 amino acids. Per germline, CDR1 WSHSY and CDR2 SAAADI. V lost 2 bases, J lost 8 bases, and 7 bases stayed unmatched. CDR3 bases: TGCGCCAGCAGTGAGGCAGGGACAGGGACGGACACCATATATTTT. Protein: CASSEAGTGTDTIYF.

The CDR3 here is CASRPTDREGTKNIQYF. The CDR3, as DNA: TGTGCCAGCAGACCTACGGACAGGGAAGGAACCAAAAACATTCAGTACTTC. The rearrangement joins TRBV12-1 to TRBJ2-4; the table's D call, TRBD1, was not checked against the DNA. TRBV12-1 is a documented pseudogene. The CDR3 length is 17 residues.

This rearrangement joins TRBV5-4 to TRBJ2-3; TRBD2 aligns across 12 bases. The CDR3 runs 14 residues. Germline CDR1 and CDR2: SGHNT and YYREEE (reference sequence). Losses at the gene ends were 2 bases for V and 6 bases for J; bases not matched to a gene: 1. CDR3 nucleotides: TGTGCCAGCAGCTTACTAGCGGGAGGTGATACGCAGTATTTT. Protein sequence: CASSLLAGGDTQYF.

This chain joins TRBV6-1 and TRBJ1-3; no firm D call. Germline CDR1 is MNHNS and CDR2 is SASEGT. The CDR3 consists of 13 residues. The V gene lost 8 bases and the J gene lost 4 bases, with 12 bases spanning the gap. The CDR3 reads CASGSYTGNTIYF. The DNA for the CDR3 is TGTGCCAGCGGTTCATACACCGGAAACACCATATATTTT.

The chain combines TRBV28 with TRBJ1-2, with 8 positions matching TRBD1. The CDR3 length is 16 residues. Trimming took 5 bases from V and 0 from J; bases not matched to a gene: 8. Germline CDR1 MDHEN, CDR2 SYDVKM. The CDR3 loop is CASSGTGPPTNYGYTF. The CDR3 bases are TGTGCCAGCAGTGGGACAGGTCCCCCTACTAACTATGGCTACACCTTC.

The V gene is TRBV6-6, the J gene TRBJ2-2; D perhaps matches TRBD1 (6 bases). Germline V gene sequence: CDR1 MNHNY, CDR2 SVGAGI (reference sequence). This CDR3 is built from 16 residues. V lost 2 bases and J lost 6, with 16 bases in between. The CDR3 protein is CASSYTQGVLSGELFF. The CDR3, as DNA: TGTGCCAGCAGTTACACACAGGGTGTCCTTTCCGGGGAGCTGTTTTTT.

The chain links TRBV6-5 to TRBJ2-1; TRBD1 agrees at 8 bases. Germline trimming cut 5 bases from V and 5 bases from J; bases unmatched to any gene: 8. This CDR3 spans 15 amino acids. Germline V lookup: CDR1 MNHEY, CDR2 SVGAGI. The CDR3 reads CASSNPTGVNNEQFF. As DNA, the CDR3 is TGTGCCAGCAGTAATCCGACAGGGGTCAACAATGAGCAGTTCTTC.

The chain is built from TRBV7-9 and TRBJ1-1, with TRBD1 matching over 9 bases. CDR1 is SEHNR and CDR2 is FQNEAQ in the germline V gene (reference sequence). Unmatched junction bases numbered 9, after V lost 5 bases and J lost 5 bases. The CDR3 extends over 15 amino acids. The CDR3 spells CASSPAGTGRTEAFF. The CDR3 DNA is TGTGCCAGCAGCCCCGCCGGGACAGGGAGGACTGAAGCTTTCTTT.

This clone has a handful of counts. CDR3 bases: TGTGCCAGCAGTGGCCCGTTACAAGAGACCCAGTACTTC. Its protein product is CASSGPLQETQYF. This chain uses TRBV25-1 with TRBJ2-5; no clear D. The germline CDR1 and CDR2 sequences are MGHDK and SYGVNS. The CDR3 sequence is 13 residues long. V was clipped by 4 bases and J by 2 bases, with 8 bases between them.

The rearrangement uses TRBV4-2 and TRBJ1-3; D unclear. Trimming took off 4 bases at V and 3 bases at J, with 16 bases between the two ends. The CDR3 is 16 amino acids. In germline, CDR1 is LGHNA, CDR2 YNFKEQ. The CDR3 spells CASSPDPRTGGNTIYF. The CDR3 DNA is TGTGCCAGCAGCCCAGACCCCAGGACGGGTGGAAACACCATATATTTT.

The chain recombines TRBV5-6 with TRBJ2-7; the match to TRBD1 covers 9 bases. After removal of 2 bases from V and 2 bases from J, the junction contained 5 bases not matched to a gene. There are 15 residues in the CDR3. Germline V gene data show CDR1 as SGHDT and CDR2 as YYEEEE. CDR3 region: CASSFDRGATYEQYF. The CDR3 DNA reads TGTGCCAGCAGCTTTGACAGGGGGGCCACCTACGAGCAGTACTTC.

The chain recombines TRBV5-1 with TRBJ2-2; 8 nucleotides line up with TRBD1. This CDR3 has 13 amino acids. V shed 8 bases and J 2 bases; nucleotides not matched to a gene: 2. Germline CDR1 and CDR2: SGHRS and YFSETQ. The CDR3 loop is CASGQGNTGELFF. CDR3 bases: TGCGCCAGTGGACAGGGAAACACCGGGGAGCTGTTTTTT. Full variable domain (outside the CDR3, taken from reference TRBV5-1 and TRBJ2-2): KAGVTQTPRYLIKTRGQQVTLSCSPISGHRSVSWYQQTPGQGLQFLFEYFSETQRNKGNFPGRFSGRQFSNSRSEMNVSTLELGDSALYLCASGQGNTGELFFGEGSRLTVL.

The V call is TRBV28, the J call TRBJ2-3; no reliable D call. This CDR3 is 12 amino acids long. Trimming pared 6 bases from V and 3 bases from J, leaving 7 bases between. Germline V lookup: CDR1 MDHEN, CDR2 SYDVKM. CDR3 DNA sequence: TGTGCCAGCAGCGTACGGACAGATACGCAGTATTTT. Its protein is CASSVRTDTQYF. Full variable domain (missing parts from reference TRBV28 and TRBJ2-3): DVKVTQSSRYLVKRTGEKVFLECVQDMDHENMFWYRQDPGLGLRLIYFSYDVKMKEKGDIPEGYSVSREKKERFSLILESASTNQTSMYLCASSVRTDTQYFGPGTRLTVL.